Shown below are 18 T cell receptor beta chains from a single sample sequenced in a study of blood T cell repertoires in COVID-19. Produced via immunoSEQ multiplex PCR; TCRdb's table is partial and in-frame only. The sample carries 250,000 to 350,000 clones, about 90% recorded once. The sequenced sample consisted of peripheral blood. The receptors derive from a woman under 40 with COVID-19, enrolled during active disease.

The CDR3 bases are TGTGCCATCAGATCGGACAGGTATTACAATGAGCAGTTCTTC. This gives the protein CAIRSDRYYNEQFF. The chain links TRBV10-3 to TRBJ2-1, with 7 bases lining up with TRBD1. Per germline, CDR1 ENHRY and CDR2 SYGVKD. V dropped 6 bases and J dropped 4; count of bases not matched to a gene: 6. CDR3 length: 14 residues.

The V call is TRBV11-2, the J call TRBJ2-3; 12 bases are a match to TRBD2. This CDR3 has 18 amino acids. CDR1 is SGHAT, CDR2 FQNNGV, per germline. With 5 bases clipped from V and 1 base from J, the junction kept 10 bases outside the gene matches. CDR3 in amino acids: CASSKRLAGEGGTDTQYF. CDR3 sequence (DNA): TGTGCCAGCAGCAAAAGACTAGCGGGAGAGGGCGGCACAGATACGCAGTATTTT. The full variable domain, completed using reference TRBV11-2 and TRBJ2-3, is EAGVAQSPRYKIIEKRQSVAFWCNPISGHATLYWYQQILGQGPKLLIQFQNNGVVDDSQLPKDRFSAERLKGVDSTLKIQPAKLEDSAVYLCASSKRLAGEGGTDTQYFGPGTRLTVL.

This chain links TRBV7-8 with TRBJ1-1, with D possibly being TRBD1 (5 bases). The CDR3 loop spans 14 amino acids. V was shortened by 5 bases and J by 9 bases, with 19 bases between the two germline ends. CDR1 is SGHVS and CDR2 is FQNEAQ in the germline V gene. The CDR3: CASSQGGSAGKAFF. The CDR3 DNA sequence: TGTGCCAGCAGCCAGGGAGGGTCCGCAGGTAAAGCTTTCTTT.

The rearrangement joins TRBV4-3 to TRBJ2-2; 8 bases fit TRBD2. CDR1 and CDR2 from the germline V gene are LGHNA and YSLEER. V shed 4 bases and J 3 bases; nucleotides not matched to a gene: 4. The length of the CDR3 is 15 residues. In DNA form, the CDR3 reads TGCGCCAGCAGCCGCGCCGGGGGGGACACCGGGGAGCTGTTTTTT. Amino acid sequence: CASSRAGGDTGELFF.

The chain couples TRBV12-3 or TRBV12-4 to TRBJ2-4, with D possibly being TRBD2 (5 bases). The CDR3 consists of 13 residues. Trimming removed 3 bases at V and 5 bases at J, with 8 bases between. The CDR3 nucleotides are TGTGCCAGCAGTTTCTTCGGGGAAAACATTCAGTACTTC. Its protein is CASSFFGENIQYF.

This clone was found a few times. The chain links TRBV30 to TRBJ1-2; TRBD1 aligns across 11 bases. V lost 7 bases, J lost 8 bases, and 9 bases stayed unmatched. Germline values: CDR1 GTSNPN, CDR2 SVGIG (reference sequence). This CDR3 contains 13 residues. CDR3 amino acids: CALGTGGTSGYTF. The CDR3 DNA follows: TGTGCCTTAGGGACAGGGGGGACATCAGGCTACACCTTC.

The V and J genes are TRBV27 and TRBJ1-1; D may be TRBD1 (5 bases). Trimming took 3 bases from V and 0 from J, leaving 14 bases between them. CDR1 MNHEY and CDR2 SMNVEV come from the germline V gene (reference sequence). The CDR3 contains 16 residues. As DNA, the CDR3 is TGTGCCAGCAGTTTGTGGGGGGGACCGCTGAACACTGAAGCTTTCTTT. Translated, it gives CASSLWGGPLNTEAFF.

The V and J genes are TRBV21-1 and TRBJ1-1; the DNA was not used to check the table's D call, TRBD1. TRBV21-1 is a pseudogene locus. This CDR3 is 14 amino acids long. CDR3 nucleotides: TGTGCCAGCAGCTTAAGTTACAGGGACACTGAAGCTTTCTTT. Protein: CASSLSYRDTEAFF.

The chain couples TRBV30 to TRBJ2-5; D perhaps matches TRBD1 (5 bases). Germline V lookup: CDR1 GTSNPN, CDR2 SVGIG (reference sequence). The V and J ends lost 5 bases and 5 bases respectively, with 15 bases between them. The CDR3 is 13 residues long. Here the CDR3 DNA reads TGTGCCTGGGGATCAGGGATCGGTGAGACCCAGTACTTC. Encoded protein: CAWGSGIGETQYF. The whole variable domain, filled in from reference TRBV30 and TRBJ2-5, reads SQTIHQWPATLVQPVGSPLSLECTVEGTSNPNLYWYRQAAGRGLQLLFYSVGIGQISSEVPQNLSASRPQDRQFILSSKKLLLSDSGFYLCAWGSGIGETQYFGPGTRLLVL.

This chain uses TRBV18 with TRBJ1-4; D possibly corresponds to TRBD1 (6 bases). This CDR3 has 15 residues. The germline CDR1 and CDR2 sequences are KGHSH and LQKENI. Trimming took 6 bases from V and 0 from J, leaving 11 bases between them. Here the CDR3 reads CASSSGAATNEKLFF. In DNA form, the CDR3 reads TGTGCCAGCTCCTCAGGGGCTGCAACTAATGAAAAACTGTTTTTT.

CDR3 nucleotides: TGTGCCAGCAGCCCGGGACAGGGGAGACCCCAGCATTTT. As protein: CASSPGQGRPQHF. V and J are TRBV7-2 and TRBJ1-5; 10 positions match TRBD1. The ends lost 5 bases at V and 10 bases at J; junction bases unmatched: 5. The germline V gene has CDR1 SGHTA and CDR2 FQGNSA. The CDR3 has 13 amino acids.

V is TRBV30 and J is TRBJ2-3; D gene unclear. V lost 3 bases, J lost 7 bases, and 14 bases lay in between. This CDR3 comprises 13 residues. CDR1 and CDR2 (germline): GTSNPN, SVGIG (reference sequence). This CDR3 reads CAWSPGAPHTQYF. The CDR3, as DNA: TGTGCCTGGAGCCCCGGAGCGCCCCATACGCAGTATTTT.

The table lists this clone with a few counts. The chain links TRBV6-5 to TRBJ1-5, with D possibly being TRBD1 (6 bases). With 7 bases removed from V and 6 bases from J, the gap between germline ends came to 13 bases. Germline CDR1 MNHEY, CDR2 SVGAGI. The CDR3 spans 13 residues. In DNA, the CDR3 is TGTGCCAGCACTACAGGGTTCGGTCAGCCCCAGCATTTT. This encodes CASTTGFGQPQHF.

The chain uses TRBV4-1 and TRBJ2-1; TRBD2 matches at 10 bases. Germline V gives CDR1 MGHRA, CDR2 YSYEKL. The CDR3 extends over 17 amino acids. V dropped 1 base and J dropped 5; count of bases not matched to a gene: 8. CDR3 sequence reads: CASSQGRLAGRNNEQFF. For the CDR3, the DNA is TGCGCCAGCAGCCAAGGGAGACTAGCGGGCCGGAACAATGAGCAGTTCTTC.

The rearrangement joins TRBV24-1 to TRBJ2-3; D might be TRBD2 (6 bases). The CDR3 is 13 amino acids. Germline V gives CDR1 KGHDR, CDR2 SFDVKD. Trimming shortened V by 7 bases and J by 2 bases, and 9 bases separated the two germline ends. CDR3 residues: CATSGTSTDTQYF. Written as DNA, the CDR3 is TGTGCCACCAGCGGGACTTCCACAGATACGCAGTATTTT.

The chain combines TRBV19 with TRBJ2-7; the D gene is possibly TRBD2 (5 bases). The V and J ends lost 4 bases and 5 bases respectively, with 12 bases between them. In germline, CDR1 is LNHDA, CDR2 SQIVND (reference sequence). The CDR3 runs to 13 residues. The CDR3 loop is CASSNDYTHEQYF. As DNA, the CDR3 is TGTGCCAGTAGTAACGACTACACTCACGAGCAGTACTTC.

The chain couples TRBV6-6 to TRBJ2-2; the D gene is possibly TRBD1 (6 bases). CDR1 is MNHNY and CDR2 is SVGAGI in the germline V gene (reference sequence). CDR3 length: 13 residues. V was clipped by 6 bases and J by 7 bases, with 12 bases between them. CDR3 region: CASRSSGVGELFF. CDR3 sequence (DNA): TGTGCCAGCAGATCTTCAGGGGTCGGGGAGCTGTTTTTT.

V is TRBV4-3 and J is TRBJ2-1; possibly TRBD2 for D (6 bases). The CDR3 consists of 16 residues. V lost 0 bases, J lost 5 bases, and 14 bases lay in between. Looked up from germline, CDR1 is LGHNA and CDR2 is YSLEER. In DNA, the CDR3 is TGCGCCAGCAGCCAAGAAGCGACTAGAGTACACAATGAGCAGTTCTTC. Encoded protein: CASSQEATRVHNEQFF.